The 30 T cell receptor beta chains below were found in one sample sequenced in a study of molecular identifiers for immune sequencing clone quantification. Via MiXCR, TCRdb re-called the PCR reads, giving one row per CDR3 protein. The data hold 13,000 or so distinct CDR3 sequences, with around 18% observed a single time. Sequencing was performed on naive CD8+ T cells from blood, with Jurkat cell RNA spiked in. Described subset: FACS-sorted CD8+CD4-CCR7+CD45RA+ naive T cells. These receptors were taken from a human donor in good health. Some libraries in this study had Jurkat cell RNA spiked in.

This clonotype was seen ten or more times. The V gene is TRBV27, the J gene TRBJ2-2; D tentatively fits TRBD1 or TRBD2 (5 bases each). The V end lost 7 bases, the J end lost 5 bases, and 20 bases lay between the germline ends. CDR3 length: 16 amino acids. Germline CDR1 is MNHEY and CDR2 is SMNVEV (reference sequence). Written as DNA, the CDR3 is TGTGCCAGCACGCAAATGGGGGTTTGGGGAACCGGGGAGCTGTTTTTT. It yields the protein CASTQMGVWGTGELFF.

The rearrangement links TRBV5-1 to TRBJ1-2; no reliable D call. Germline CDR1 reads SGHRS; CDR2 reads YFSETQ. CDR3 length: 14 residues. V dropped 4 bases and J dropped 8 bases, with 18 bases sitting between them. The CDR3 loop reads CASSPGGLSYGYTF. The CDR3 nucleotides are TGCGCCAGCAGCCCCGGCGGGCTTAGCTACGGCTACACCTTC.

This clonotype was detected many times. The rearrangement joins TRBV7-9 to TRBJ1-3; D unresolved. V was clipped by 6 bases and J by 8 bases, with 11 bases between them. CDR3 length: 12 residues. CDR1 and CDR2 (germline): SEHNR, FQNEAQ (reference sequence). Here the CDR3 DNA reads TGTGCCAGCAGGGCGGGCGGGGACACCATATATTTT. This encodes CASRAGGDTIYF.

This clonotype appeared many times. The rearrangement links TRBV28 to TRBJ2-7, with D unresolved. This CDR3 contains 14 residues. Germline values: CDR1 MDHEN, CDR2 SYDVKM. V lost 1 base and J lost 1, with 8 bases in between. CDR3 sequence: CASSLSLESYEQYF. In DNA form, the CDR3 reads TGTGCCAGCAGTTTATCCCTGGAATCCTACGAGCAGTACTTC. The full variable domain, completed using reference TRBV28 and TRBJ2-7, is DVKVTQSSRYLVKRTGEKVFLECVQDMDHENMFWYRQDPGLGLRLIYFSYDVKMKEKGDIPEGYSVSREKKERFSLILESASTNQTSMYLCASSLSLESYEQYFGPGTRLTVT.

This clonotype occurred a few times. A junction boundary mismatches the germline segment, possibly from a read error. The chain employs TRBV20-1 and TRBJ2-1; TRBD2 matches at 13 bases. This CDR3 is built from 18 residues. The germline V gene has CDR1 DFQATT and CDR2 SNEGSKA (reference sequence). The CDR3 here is CSALEGLAGAGSYNEQSF. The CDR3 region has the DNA TGCAGTGCTCTAGAAGGACTAGCGGGAGCGGGGTCCTACAATGAGCAGTCCTTC.

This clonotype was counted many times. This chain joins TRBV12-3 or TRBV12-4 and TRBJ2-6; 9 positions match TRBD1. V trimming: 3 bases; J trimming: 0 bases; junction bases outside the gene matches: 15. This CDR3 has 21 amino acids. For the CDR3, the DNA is TGTGCCAGCAGTTTTTATGCCGACAGGGGGGCACGGGGCTCTGGGGCCAACGTCCTGACTTTC. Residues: CASSFYADRGARGSGANVLTF.

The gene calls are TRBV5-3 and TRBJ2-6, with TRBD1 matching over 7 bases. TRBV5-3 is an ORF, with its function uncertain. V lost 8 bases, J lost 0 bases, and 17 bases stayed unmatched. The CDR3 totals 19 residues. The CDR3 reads CASSVKPGTVYSGANVLTF. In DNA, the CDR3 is TGTGCCAGCAGCGTGAAACCCGGGACAGTCTACTCTGGGGCCAACGTCCTGACTTTC.

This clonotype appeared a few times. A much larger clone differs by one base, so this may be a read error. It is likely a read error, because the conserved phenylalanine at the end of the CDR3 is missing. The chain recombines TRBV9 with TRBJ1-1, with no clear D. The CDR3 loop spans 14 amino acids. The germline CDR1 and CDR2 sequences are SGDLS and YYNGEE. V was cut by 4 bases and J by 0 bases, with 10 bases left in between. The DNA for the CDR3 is TGTGCCAGCAGCCCCAAGGCGGTGAACACTGAAGCTTTCCTT. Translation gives CASSPKAVNTEAFL.

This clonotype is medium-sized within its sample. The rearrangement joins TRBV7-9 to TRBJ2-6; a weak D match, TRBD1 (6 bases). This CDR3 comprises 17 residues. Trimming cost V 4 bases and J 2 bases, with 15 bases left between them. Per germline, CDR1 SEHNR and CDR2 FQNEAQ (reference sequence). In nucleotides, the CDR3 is TGTGCCAGCAGCTCCGTTACAGGGAATCCTGGGGCCAACGTCCTGACTTTC. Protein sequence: CASSSVTGNPGANVLTF.

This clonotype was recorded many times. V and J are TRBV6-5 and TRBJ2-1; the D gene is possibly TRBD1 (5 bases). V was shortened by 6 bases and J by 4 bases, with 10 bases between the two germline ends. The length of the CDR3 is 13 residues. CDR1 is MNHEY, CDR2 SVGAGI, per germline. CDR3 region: CASSLQEYNEQFF. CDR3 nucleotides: TGTGCCAGCAGCCTACAGGAGTACAATGAGCAGTTCTTC.

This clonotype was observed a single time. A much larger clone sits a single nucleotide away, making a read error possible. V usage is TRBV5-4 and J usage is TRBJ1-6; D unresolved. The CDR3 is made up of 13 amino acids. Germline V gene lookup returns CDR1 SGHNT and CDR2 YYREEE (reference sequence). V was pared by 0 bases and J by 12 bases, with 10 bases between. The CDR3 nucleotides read TGTGCCAGCAGCTTGGTACCCTATTTACCCCTCCACTTT. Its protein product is CASSLVPYLPLHF.

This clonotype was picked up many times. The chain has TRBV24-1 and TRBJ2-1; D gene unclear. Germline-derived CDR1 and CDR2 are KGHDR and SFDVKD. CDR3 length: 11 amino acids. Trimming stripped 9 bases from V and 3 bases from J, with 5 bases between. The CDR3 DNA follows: TGTGCCACCGGGAACTACAATGAGCAGTTCTTC. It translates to CATGNYNEQFF.

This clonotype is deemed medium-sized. CDR3 coding DNA: TGTGCCAGCAGCTTCAGGGTCTTCGGCGAGCAGTACTTC. This encodes CASSFRVFGEQYF. The rearrangement joins TRBV13 to TRBJ2-7, with TRBD1 as a possible D gene (5 bases). Trimming took off 3 bases at V and 6 bases at J, with 12 bases between the two ends. The CDR3 length is 13 residues. The germline CDR1 and CDR2 sequences are PRHDT and FYEKMQ (reference sequence).

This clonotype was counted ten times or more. CDR3 nucleotide sequence: TGTGCCAGTAGTCAGGTCTCCAATGAGCAGTTCTTC. Its protein is CASSQVSNEQFF. The genes are TRBV19 and TRBJ2-1; D call uncertain. The CDR3 sequence is 12 residues long. Per germline, CDR1 LNHDA and CDR2 SQIVND (reference sequence). Trimming removed 5 bases from V and 6 bases from J, with 8 bases in between.

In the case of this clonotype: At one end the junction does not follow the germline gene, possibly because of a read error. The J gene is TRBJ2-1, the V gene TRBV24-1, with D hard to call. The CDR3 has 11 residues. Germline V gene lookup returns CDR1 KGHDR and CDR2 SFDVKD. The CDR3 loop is CAASEYNEQFF. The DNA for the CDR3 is TGTGCCGCCAGTGAGTACAATGAGCAGTTCTTC.

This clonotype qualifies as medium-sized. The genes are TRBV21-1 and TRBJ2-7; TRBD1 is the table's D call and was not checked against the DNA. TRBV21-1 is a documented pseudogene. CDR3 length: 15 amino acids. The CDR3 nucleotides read TGTGCCAGCAGCAAAACTCGGGCGACAGCCTGGGAGCAGTACTTC. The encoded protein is CASSKTRATAWEQYF.

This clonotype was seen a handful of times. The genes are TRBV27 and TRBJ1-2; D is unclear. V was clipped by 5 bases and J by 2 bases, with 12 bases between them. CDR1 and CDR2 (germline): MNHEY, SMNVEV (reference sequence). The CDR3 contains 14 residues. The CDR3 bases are TGTGCCAGCAGTGCGGACCGAGTGAACTATGGCTACACCTTC. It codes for CASSADRVNYGYTF.

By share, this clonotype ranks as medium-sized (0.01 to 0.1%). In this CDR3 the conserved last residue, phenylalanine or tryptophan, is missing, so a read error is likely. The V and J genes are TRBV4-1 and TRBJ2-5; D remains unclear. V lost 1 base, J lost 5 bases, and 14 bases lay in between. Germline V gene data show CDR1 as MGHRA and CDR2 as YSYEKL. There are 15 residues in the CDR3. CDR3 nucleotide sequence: TGCGCCAGCAGCCAAGGGCCGGATCCTTGGGAGACCCAGTACTTA. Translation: CASSQGPDPWETQYL.

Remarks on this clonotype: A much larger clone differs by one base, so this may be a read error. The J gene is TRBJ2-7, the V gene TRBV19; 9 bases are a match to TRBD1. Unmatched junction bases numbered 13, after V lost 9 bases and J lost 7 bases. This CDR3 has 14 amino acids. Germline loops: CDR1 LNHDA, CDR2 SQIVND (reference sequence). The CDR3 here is CASSTWDRAGEQYF. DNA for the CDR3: TGTGCCAGCTCAACATGGGACAGGGCGGGGGAGCAGTACTTC.

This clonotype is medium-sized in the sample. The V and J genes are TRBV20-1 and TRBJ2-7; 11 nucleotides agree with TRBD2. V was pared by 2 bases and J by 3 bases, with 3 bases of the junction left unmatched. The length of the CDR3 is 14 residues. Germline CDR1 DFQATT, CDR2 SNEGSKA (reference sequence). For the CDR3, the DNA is TGCAGTGCTAGAAGCCTAGCGGGAGGCTACGAGCAGTACTTC. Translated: CSARSLAGGYEQYF.

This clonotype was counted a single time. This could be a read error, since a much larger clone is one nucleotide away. The CDR3 reads CASSYTGGARQPQHF. The CDR3 region has the DNA TGTGCCAGCAGCTATACAGGGGGCGCGAGGCAGCCCCAGCATTTT. The rearrangement joins TRBV5-6 to TRBJ1-5, with 9 bases matching TRBD1. The CDR3 is made up of 15 amino acids. With 3 bases clipped from V and 7 bases from J, the junction kept 8 bases outside the gene matches. Per germline, CDR1 SGHDT and CDR2 YYEEEE.

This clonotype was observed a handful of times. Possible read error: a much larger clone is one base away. The CDR3, as DNA: TGCAGCGTTGGAGGGGTCGACGGGCAGTACTTC. Encoded protein: CSVGGVDGQYF. The V call is TRBV29-1, the J call TRBJ2-7; D may correspond to TRBD1 or TRBD2 (5 bases each). The V end was cut by 4 bases, the J end by 9 bases, with 13 bases between. Per germline, CDR1 SQVTM and CDR2 ANQGSEA. This CDR3 comprises 11 residues.

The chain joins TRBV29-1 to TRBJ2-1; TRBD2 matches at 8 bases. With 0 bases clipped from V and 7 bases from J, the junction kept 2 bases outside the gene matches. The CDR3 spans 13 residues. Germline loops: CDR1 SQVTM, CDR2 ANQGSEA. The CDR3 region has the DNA TGCAGCGTTGAAGACGGGAGGGGGAATGAGCAGTTCTTC. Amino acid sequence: CSVEDGRGNEQFF.

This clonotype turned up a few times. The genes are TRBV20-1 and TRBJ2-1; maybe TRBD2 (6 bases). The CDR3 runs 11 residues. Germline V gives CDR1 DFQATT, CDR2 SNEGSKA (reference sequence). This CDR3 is CSLVGGNEQFF. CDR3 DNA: TGCAGCCTGGTCGGGGGAAATGAGCAGTTCTTC.

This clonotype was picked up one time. CDR3 sequence: CASSLAGGLHGYTF. As DNA, the CDR3 is TGTGCCAGCAGCTTAGCCGGGGGGCTTCATGGCTACACCTTC. The chain combines TRBV7-9 with TRBJ1-2, with TRBD1 as a possible D gene (6 bases). The germline V gene encodes CDR1 SEHNR and CDR2 FQNEAQ (reference sequence). Trimming shortened V by 0 bases and J by 6 bases, and 11 bases separated the two germline ends. CDR3 size: 14 residues.

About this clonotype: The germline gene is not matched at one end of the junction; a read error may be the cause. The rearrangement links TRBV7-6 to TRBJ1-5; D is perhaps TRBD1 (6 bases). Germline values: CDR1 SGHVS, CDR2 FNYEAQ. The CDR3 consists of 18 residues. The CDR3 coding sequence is TGTGCCAGCAGCTCAAGTGGGTCACAGGGAAGAGGCAATCAGCCCCAGCGCTTT. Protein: CASSSSGSQGRGNQPQRF.

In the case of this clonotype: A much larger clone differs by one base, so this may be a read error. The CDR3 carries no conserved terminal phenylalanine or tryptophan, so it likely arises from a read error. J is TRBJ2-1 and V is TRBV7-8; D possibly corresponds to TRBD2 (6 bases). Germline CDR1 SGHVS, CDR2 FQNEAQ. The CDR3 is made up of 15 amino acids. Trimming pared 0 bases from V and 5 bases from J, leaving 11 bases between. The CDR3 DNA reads TGTGCCAGCAGCTTAGCTAGCGGCGTAAACAATGAGCAGTTCCTC. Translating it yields CASSLASGVNNEQFL.

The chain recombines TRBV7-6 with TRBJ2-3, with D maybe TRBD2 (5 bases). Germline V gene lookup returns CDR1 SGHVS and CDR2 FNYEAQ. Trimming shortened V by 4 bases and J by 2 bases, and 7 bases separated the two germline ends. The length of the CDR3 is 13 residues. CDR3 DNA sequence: TGTGCCAGCAGCTCGGGGAACACAGATACGCAGTATTTT. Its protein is CASSSGNTDTQYF. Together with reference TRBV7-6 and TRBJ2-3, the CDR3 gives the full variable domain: GAGVSQSPRYKVTKRGQDVALRCDPISGHVSLYWYRQALGQGPEFLTYFNYEAQQDKSGLPNDRFSAERPEGSISTLTIQRTEQRDSAMYRCASSSGNTDTQYFGPGTRLTVL.

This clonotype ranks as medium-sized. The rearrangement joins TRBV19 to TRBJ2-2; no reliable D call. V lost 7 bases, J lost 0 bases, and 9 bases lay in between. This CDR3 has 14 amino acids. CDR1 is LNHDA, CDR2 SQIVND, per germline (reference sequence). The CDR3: CASTPDSNTGELFF. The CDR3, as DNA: TGTGCCAGTACGCCAGATTCGAACACCGGGGAGCTGTTTTTT.

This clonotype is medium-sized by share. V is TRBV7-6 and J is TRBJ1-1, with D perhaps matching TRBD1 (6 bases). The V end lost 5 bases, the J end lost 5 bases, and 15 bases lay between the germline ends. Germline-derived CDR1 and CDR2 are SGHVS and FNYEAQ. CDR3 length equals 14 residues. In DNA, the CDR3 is TGTGCCAGCAGCCTGATGACAGGAGAGACTGAAGCTTTCTTT. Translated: CASSLMTGETEAFF.